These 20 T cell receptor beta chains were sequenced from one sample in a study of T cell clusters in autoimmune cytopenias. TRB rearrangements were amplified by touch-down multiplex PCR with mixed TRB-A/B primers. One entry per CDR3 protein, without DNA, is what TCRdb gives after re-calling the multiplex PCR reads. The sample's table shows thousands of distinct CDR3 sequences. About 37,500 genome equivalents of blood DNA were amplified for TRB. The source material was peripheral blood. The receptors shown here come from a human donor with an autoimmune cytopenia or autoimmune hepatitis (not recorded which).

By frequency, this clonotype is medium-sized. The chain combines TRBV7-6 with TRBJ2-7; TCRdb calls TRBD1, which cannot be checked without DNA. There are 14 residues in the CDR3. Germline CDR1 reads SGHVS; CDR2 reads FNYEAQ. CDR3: CASSFELGRGEQYF.

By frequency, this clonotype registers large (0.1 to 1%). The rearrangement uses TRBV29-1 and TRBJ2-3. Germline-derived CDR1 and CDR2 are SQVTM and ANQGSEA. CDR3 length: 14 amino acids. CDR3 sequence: CSVEDTWSPDTQYF.

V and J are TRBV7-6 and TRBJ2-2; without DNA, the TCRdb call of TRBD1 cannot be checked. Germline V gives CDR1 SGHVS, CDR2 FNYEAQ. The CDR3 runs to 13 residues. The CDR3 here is CASSPRNPGELFF. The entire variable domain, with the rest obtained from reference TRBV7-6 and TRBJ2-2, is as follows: GAGVSQSPRYKVTKRGQDVALRCDPISGHVSLYWYRQALGQGPEFLTYFNYEAQQDKSGLPNDRFSAERPEGSISTLTIQRTEQRDSAMYRCASSPRNPGELFFGEGSRLTVL.

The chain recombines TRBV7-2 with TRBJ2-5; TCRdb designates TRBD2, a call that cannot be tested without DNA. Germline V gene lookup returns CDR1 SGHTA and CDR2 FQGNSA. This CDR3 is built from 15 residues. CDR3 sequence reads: CASSLGLVVQETQYF.

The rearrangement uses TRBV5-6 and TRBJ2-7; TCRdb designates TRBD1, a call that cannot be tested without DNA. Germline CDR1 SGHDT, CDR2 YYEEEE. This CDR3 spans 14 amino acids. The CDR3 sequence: CASSSGGGGNEQYF.

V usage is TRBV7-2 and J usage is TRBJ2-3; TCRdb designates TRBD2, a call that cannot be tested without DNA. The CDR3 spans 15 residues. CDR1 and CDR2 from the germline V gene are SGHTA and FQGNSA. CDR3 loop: CASSLGLAGGDTQYF.

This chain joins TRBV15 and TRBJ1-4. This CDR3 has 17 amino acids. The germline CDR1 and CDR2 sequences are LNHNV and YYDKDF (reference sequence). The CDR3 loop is CATSRGGVVRTNEKLFF.

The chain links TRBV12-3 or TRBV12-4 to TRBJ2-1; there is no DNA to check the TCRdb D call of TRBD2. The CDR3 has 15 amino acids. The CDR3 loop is CASSLWEGVGNEQFF.

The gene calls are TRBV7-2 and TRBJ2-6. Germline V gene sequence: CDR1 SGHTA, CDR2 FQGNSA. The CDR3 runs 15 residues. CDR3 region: CASSLTATGANVLTF.

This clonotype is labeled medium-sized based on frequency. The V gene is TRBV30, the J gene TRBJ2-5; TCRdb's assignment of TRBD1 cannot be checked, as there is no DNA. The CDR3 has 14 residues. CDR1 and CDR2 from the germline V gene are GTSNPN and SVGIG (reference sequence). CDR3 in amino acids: CAWSPPGGSETQYF.

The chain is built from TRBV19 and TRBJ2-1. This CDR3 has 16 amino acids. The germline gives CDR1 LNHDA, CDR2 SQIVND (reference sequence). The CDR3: CASSILQTEPYNEQFF.

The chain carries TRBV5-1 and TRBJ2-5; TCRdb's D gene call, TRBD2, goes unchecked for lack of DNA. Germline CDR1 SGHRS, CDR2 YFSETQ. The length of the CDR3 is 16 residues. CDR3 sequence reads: CASSLGASGGAETQYF.

CDR3 in amino acids: CASREQVGTGGEQYF. The chain recombines TRBV6-1 with TRBJ2-7; checking the TCRdb D call of TRBD1 is not possible without DNA. CDR1 is MNHNS, CDR2 SASEGT, per germline. The CDR3 extends over 15 amino acids.

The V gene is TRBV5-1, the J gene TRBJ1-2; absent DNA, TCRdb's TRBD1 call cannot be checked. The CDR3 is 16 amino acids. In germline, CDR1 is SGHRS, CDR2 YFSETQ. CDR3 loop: CASSLGGDKGTYGYTF.

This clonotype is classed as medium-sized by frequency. The CDR3 loop is CASSLDRGQETQYF. The chain uses TRBV5-4 and TRBJ2-5. Germline V CDR1 and CDR2: SGHNT, YYREEE (reference sequence). The CDR3 sequence is 14 residues long.

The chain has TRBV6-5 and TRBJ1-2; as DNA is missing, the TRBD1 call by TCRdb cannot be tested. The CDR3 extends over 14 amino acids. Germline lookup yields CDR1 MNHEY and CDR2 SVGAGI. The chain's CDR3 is CASKGRQINRGYTF.

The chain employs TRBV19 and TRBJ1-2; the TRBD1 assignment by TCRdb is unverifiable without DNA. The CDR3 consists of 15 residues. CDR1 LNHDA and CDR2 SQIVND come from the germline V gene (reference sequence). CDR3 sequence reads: CASSIGQGAFYGYTF.

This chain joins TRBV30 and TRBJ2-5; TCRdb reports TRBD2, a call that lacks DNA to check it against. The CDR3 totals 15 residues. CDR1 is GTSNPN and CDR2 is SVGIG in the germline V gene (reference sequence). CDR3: CAWSVHSGGGETQYF.

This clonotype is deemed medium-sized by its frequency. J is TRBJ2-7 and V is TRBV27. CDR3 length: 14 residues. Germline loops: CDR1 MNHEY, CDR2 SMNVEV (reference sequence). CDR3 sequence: CASSPSSSPYEQYF.

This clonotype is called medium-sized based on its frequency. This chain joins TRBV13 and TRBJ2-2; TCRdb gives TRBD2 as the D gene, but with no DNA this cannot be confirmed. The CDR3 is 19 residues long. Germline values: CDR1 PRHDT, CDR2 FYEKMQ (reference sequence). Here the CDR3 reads CASSLGRLAGGLNTGELFF.